These 19 T cell receptor beta chains share one sample of origin, sequenced in a study of response to subunit inactivated influenza vaccine. TCRdb re-analysed the RT-PCR reads in MiXCR, keeping a single row per CDR3 protein. The table shows about 800,000 distinct CDR3 sequences, with less than 25% occurring only once. The sample was PBMCs from blood, taken around 5 days after vaccination. The source is a man over 45 who received an inactivated influenza vaccine.

There are a few counts of this clonotype. CDR3 protein: CASSRREGAGELFF. The CDR3 DNA sequence: TGTGCCAGCAGTCGCAGGGAGGGGGCCGGGGAGCTGTTTTTT. V and J are TRBV12-3 or TRBV12-4 and TRBJ2-2; TRBD2 is a possible D gene (7 bases). The CDR3 is 14 amino acids. V lost 5 bases and J lost 6, with 13 bases in between.

This chain joins TRBV10-3 and TRBJ2-1; TRBD1 might be the D (5 bases). In germline, CDR1 is ENHRY, CDR2 SYGVKD. The V end lost 5 bases, the J end lost 5 bases, and 7 bases lay between the germline ends. The CDR3 extends over 12 amino acids. CDR3: CAISPRDNEQFF. The DNA of the CDR3 is TGTGCCATCAGTCCCAGGGACAATGAGCAGTTCTTC.

The chain has TRBV6-5 and TRBJ2-7; 7 bases are a match to TRBD1. V was pared by 4 bases and J by 3 bases, with 3 bases of the junction left unmatched. CDR1 and CDR2 (germline): MNHEY, SVGAGI. The CDR3 runs to 13 residues. The CDR3 reads CASSWQGDYEQYF. Written as DNA, the CDR3 is TGTGCCAGCAGTTGGCAGGGGGACTACGAGCAGTACTTC.

For this clonotype: The junction differs from germline at one of its ends, possibly a read error. J is TRBJ2-5 and V is TRBV11-2, with D perhaps matching TRBD1 (6 bases). Germline V gene sequence: CDR1 SGHAT, CDR2 FQNNGV. The CDR3 consists of 15 residues. The CDR3 DNA reads as TGTGCCAGCAGCCTAGATGGGACACGATGGGAGACCCAGTACTTC. This sequence encodes CASSLDGTRWETQYF.

This sequence joins TRBV6-6 and TRBJ2-7; D possibly uses TRBD1 or TRBD2 (6 bases each). The CDR3 is 13 amino acids. V gave up 8 bases and J gave up 6 bases, with 17 bases separating them. Per the germline V gene, CDR1 is MNHNY and CDR2 is SVGAGI (reference sequence). The CDR3 sequence: CASGGPALGEQYF. CDR3 DNA sequence: TGTGCCAGCGGGGGGCCCGCTCTGGGCGAGCAGTACTTC.

This clonotype has ten or more counts. V is TRBV29-1 and J is TRBJ1-1; unclear D gene. Trimming removed 5 bases from V and 0 bases from J, with 16 bases in between. The CDR3 contains 15 residues. Germline CDR1 reads SQVTM; CDR2 reads ANQGSEA. CDR3 loop: CSVSGDEPLNTEAFF. CDR3 sequence (DNA): TGCAGCGTTTCAGGAGACGAACCGTTGAACACTGAAGCTTTCTTT.

There are a few counts of this clonotype. J is TRBJ1-6 and V is TRBV9, with TRBD1 as a possible D gene (5 bases). The germline V and J ends were trimmed by 0 bases and 9 bases, with 10 bases remaining between them. CDR3 size: 14 residues. Germline V gives CDR1 SGDLS, CDR2 YYNGEE. The CDR3, as DNA: TGTGCCAGCAGCGTAGGCGGGGGGGGTTCACCCCTCCACTTT. Residues: CASSVGGGGSPLHF. The variable domain in full, completed from reference TRBV9 and TRBJ1-6, reads DSGVTQTPKHLITATGQRVTLRCSPRSGDLSVYWYQQSLDQGLQFLIQYYNGEERAKGNILERFSAQQFPDLHSELNLSSLELGDSALYFCASSVGGGGSPLHFGNGTRLTVT.

This clonotype was seen just once. The genes are TRBV28 and TRBJ2-7; 9 bases map to TRBD1. Germline-derived CDR1 and CDR2 are MDHEN and SYDVKM. V trimming: 4 bases; J trimming: 3 bases; junction bases outside the gene matches: 10. CDR3 length: 16 amino acids. The CDR3 sequence is CASSWGQGGFLYEQYF. The CDR3 DNA follows: TGTGCCAGCAGTTGGGGACAGGGAGGTTTTCTCTACGAGCAGTACTTC.

The genes are TRBV4-3 and TRBJ2-7; D is possibly TRBD2 (7 bases). V was trimmed by 1 base and J by 5 bases, leaving 9 bases between them. There are 13 residues in the CDR3. CDR1 is LGHNA, CDR2 YSLEER, per germline. The CDR3 bases are TGCGCCAGCAGCCAAGGGGGGGGCGACGAGCAGTACTTC. Translation: CASSQGGGDEQYF.

V usage is TRBV5-5 and J usage is TRBJ2-7; D remains unclear. Trimming left V 1 base short and J 10 bases short, with 3 bases between. Looked up from germline, CDR1 is SGHKS and CDR2 is YYEKEE (reference sequence). This CDR3 contains 9 residues. The CDR3 coding sequence is TGTGCCAGCAGCTTGTCCCAGTACTTC. Protein product: CASSLSQYF.

V and J are TRBV20-1 and TRBJ1-2; TRBD1 matches at 7 bases. Germline loops: CDR1 DFQATT, CDR2 SNEGSKA (reference sequence). CDR3 length: 12 residues. V gave up 7 bases and J gave up 4 bases; unmatched junction bases: 6. This CDR3 reads CSVPTGTYGYTF. In DNA, the CDR3 is TGCAGTGTTCCGACAGGGACCTATGGCTACACCTTC.

The CDR3: CASSLSFIGTAVTDTQYF. CDR3 sequence (DNA): TGTGCCAGCAGCTTAAGTTTTATAGGGACAGCCGTCACAGATACGCAGTATTTT. The chain couples TRBV7-8 to TRBJ2-3; 7 bases are a match to TRBD1. Looked up from germline, CDR1 is SGHVS and CDR2 is FQNEAQ. V gave up 2 bases and J gave up 2 bases; unmatched junction bases: 13. The CDR3 contains 18 residues.

The chain is built from TRBV5-5 and TRBJ2-5, with a tentative D call TRBD1 (6 bases). This CDR3 spans 18 amino acids. V gave up 0 bases and J gave up 2 bases, with 20 bases separating them. The germline gives CDR1 SGHKS, CDR2 YYEKEE (reference sequence). The CDR3 DNA reads as TGTGCCAGCAGCTTGGCGGCAGGGGCTCCATACTATCAAGAGACCCAGTACTTC. Its translation: CASSLAAGAPYYQETQYF.

Only a few counts were recorded for this clonotype. The rearrangement links TRBV20-1 to TRBJ2-1, with 8 bases that match TRBD2. The CDR3 consists of 14 residues. Looked up from germline, CDR1 is DFQATT and CDR2 is SNEGSKA (reference sequence). V shed 4 bases and J 6 bases; nucleotides not matched to a gene: 8. The CDR3 coding sequence is TGCAGTGCTATGCCCGGGAGGGCCTCCAATGAGCAGTTCTTC. This codes for CSAMPGRASNEQFF.

The rearrangement links TRBV20-1 to TRBJ2-2, with 7 bases aligning to TRBD2. V shed 3 bases and J 3 bases; nucleotides not matched to a gene: 13. Germline lookup yields CDR1 DFQATT and CDR2 SNEGSKA (reference sequence). The CDR3 consists of 17 residues. CDR3 residues: CSASNPLGREHTGELFF. DNA for the CDR3: TGCAGTGCTAGCAACCCCCTCGGGCGGGAGCACACCGGGGAGCTGTTTTTT.

The chain couples TRBV6-5 to TRBJ1-1; D may be TRBD1 (5 bases). Trimming cost V 0 bases and J 0 bases, with 11 bases left between them. Germline assignment: CDR1 MNHEY and CDR2 SVGAGI. The CDR3 is 16 residues long. This chain's CDR3 is CASSYSSWGVNTEAFF. The CDR3, as DNA: TGTGCCAGCAGTTACTCGAGTTGGGGGGTGAACACTGAAGCTTTCTTT.

The V gene is TRBV28, the J gene TRBJ1-1, with 8 bases that match TRBD1. Unmatched junction bases numbered 6, after V lost 2 bases and J lost 4 bases. The V gene's germline CDR1 is MDHEN and CDR2 SYDVKM. The CDR3 runs 15 residues. CDR3 sequence reads: CASSLTTGGVTEAFF. The DNA of the CDR3 is TGTGCCAGCAGTTTAACTACAGGGGGAGTCACTGAAGCTTTCTTT.

The V gene is TRBV12-3 or TRBV12-4, the J gene TRBJ2-3; maybe TRBD2 (5 bases). Trimming removed 3 bases from V and 0 bases from J, with 13 bases in between. The CDR3 sequence is 16 residues long. CDR3 nucleotides: TGTGCCAGCAGTTTGACGGACTGGGCTAGCACAGATACGCAGTATTTT. It translates to CASSLTDWASTDTQYF.

The rearrangement joins TRBV6-1 to TRBJ2-3; 7 bases map to TRBD1. The germline V gene encodes CDR1 MNHNS and CDR2 SASEGT. The CDR3 length is 14 residues. Trimming took 8 bases from V and 6 from J; bases not matched to a gene: 11. CDR3 protein: CASRPGGTLDTQYF. The CDR3 DNA follows: TGTGCCAGCCGGCCAGGGGGTACTTTGGATACGCAGTATTTT.